There are many counts of the clone carrying this T cell receptor (beta chain). What it recognizes is unknown. The data originate from a study of identical twins. General study points: Analyses of zero insertions could, in part, be confounded by invariant MAIT and iNKT cells.

cDNA carried unique molecular identifiers, and a universal primer site was added by template switching. One entry per CDR3 protein results from TCRdb running MiXCR on the 5' RACE reads. The table includes 250,000 or so distinct CDR3 sequences, approximately 8.3% detected once. The sample also formed part of further work on yellow fever vaccine responses in identical twins.

The sample taken for sequencing was CD8+ T cells sorted from blood. This TCR was recovered from a woman under 30 in good health.

This CDR3 is CASRTGSQETQYF. The CDR3 DNA is TGTGCCAGCAGGACAGGAAGCCAAGAGACCCAGTACTTC. The rearrangement uses TRBV27 and TRBJ2-5; D is possibly TRBD1 (6 bases). The CDR3 is made up of 13 amino acids. Germline V lookup: CDR1 MNHEY, CDR2 SMNVEV (reference sequence). Trimming took off 6 bases at V and 1 base at J, with 9 bases between the two ends.